This T cell receptor beta chain is drawn from a study of OX40 agonist ivuxolimab in advanced cancers. Per germline, CDR1 MNHNS and CDR2 SASEGT. V was clipped by 11 bases and J by 3 bases; unmatched bases: 9. The CDR3 runs 15 residues. This clone was picked up one time. Measured with immunoSEQ multiplex PCR; TCRdb has only the in-frame clones, and not every one. The profile shows tens of thousands of clones, roughly 90% of them singletons. The specimen was CD4+ or CD8+ T cells sorted from blood, collected in a trial of the OX40 agonist ivuxolimab. J is TRBJ2-2 and V is TRBV6-1; 10 positions match TRBD1. The TCR was taken from an adult with an advanced solid tumor such as melanoma, head and neck, liver or kidney cancer. DNA for the CDR3: TGTGCCGCGGAGACAGGGGGCGTTGACACCGGGGAGCTGTTTTTT. Protein sequence: CAAETGGVDTGELFF.